The T cell receptor beta chain described here comes from a study of OX40 agonist ivuxolimab in advanced cancers. Study at large: Patients were given ivuxolimab, an antibody that agonizes OX40 (CD134). A male proportion of over 70% was recorded, with mean age approximately 60 years and range about 23 to 80.

Autoimmune disease history or systemic immunosuppression led to patients being barred. Blood got drawn at baseline, again on cycle 4 day 1, and then on cycle 7 day 1. Generated by immunoSEQ multiplex PCR, the TCRdb table keeps only in-frame clones and is missing some. The sample shows roughly 73,000 clones, roughly 86% of them seen only once. This CDR3 is 15 amino acids long. Germline lookup yields CDR1 SGHNT and CDR2 YYREEE (reference sequence). This clonotype was sampled from an adult with an advanced solid tumor such as melanoma, head and neck, liver or kidney cancer. This material consisted of CD4+ or CD8+ T cells sorted from blood, taken in a trial of the OX40 agonist ivuxolimab. The chain recombines TRBV5-4 with TRBJ2-5; TRBD2 is a possible D gene (6 bases). The DNA end is a closer match to TRBJ2-7, so the J assignment may be wrong. The CDR3 sequence: CASSAGTPRENEQYF. CDR3 coding DNA: TGTGCCAGCAGCGCGGGGACTCCACGGGAAAACGAGCAGTACTTC.